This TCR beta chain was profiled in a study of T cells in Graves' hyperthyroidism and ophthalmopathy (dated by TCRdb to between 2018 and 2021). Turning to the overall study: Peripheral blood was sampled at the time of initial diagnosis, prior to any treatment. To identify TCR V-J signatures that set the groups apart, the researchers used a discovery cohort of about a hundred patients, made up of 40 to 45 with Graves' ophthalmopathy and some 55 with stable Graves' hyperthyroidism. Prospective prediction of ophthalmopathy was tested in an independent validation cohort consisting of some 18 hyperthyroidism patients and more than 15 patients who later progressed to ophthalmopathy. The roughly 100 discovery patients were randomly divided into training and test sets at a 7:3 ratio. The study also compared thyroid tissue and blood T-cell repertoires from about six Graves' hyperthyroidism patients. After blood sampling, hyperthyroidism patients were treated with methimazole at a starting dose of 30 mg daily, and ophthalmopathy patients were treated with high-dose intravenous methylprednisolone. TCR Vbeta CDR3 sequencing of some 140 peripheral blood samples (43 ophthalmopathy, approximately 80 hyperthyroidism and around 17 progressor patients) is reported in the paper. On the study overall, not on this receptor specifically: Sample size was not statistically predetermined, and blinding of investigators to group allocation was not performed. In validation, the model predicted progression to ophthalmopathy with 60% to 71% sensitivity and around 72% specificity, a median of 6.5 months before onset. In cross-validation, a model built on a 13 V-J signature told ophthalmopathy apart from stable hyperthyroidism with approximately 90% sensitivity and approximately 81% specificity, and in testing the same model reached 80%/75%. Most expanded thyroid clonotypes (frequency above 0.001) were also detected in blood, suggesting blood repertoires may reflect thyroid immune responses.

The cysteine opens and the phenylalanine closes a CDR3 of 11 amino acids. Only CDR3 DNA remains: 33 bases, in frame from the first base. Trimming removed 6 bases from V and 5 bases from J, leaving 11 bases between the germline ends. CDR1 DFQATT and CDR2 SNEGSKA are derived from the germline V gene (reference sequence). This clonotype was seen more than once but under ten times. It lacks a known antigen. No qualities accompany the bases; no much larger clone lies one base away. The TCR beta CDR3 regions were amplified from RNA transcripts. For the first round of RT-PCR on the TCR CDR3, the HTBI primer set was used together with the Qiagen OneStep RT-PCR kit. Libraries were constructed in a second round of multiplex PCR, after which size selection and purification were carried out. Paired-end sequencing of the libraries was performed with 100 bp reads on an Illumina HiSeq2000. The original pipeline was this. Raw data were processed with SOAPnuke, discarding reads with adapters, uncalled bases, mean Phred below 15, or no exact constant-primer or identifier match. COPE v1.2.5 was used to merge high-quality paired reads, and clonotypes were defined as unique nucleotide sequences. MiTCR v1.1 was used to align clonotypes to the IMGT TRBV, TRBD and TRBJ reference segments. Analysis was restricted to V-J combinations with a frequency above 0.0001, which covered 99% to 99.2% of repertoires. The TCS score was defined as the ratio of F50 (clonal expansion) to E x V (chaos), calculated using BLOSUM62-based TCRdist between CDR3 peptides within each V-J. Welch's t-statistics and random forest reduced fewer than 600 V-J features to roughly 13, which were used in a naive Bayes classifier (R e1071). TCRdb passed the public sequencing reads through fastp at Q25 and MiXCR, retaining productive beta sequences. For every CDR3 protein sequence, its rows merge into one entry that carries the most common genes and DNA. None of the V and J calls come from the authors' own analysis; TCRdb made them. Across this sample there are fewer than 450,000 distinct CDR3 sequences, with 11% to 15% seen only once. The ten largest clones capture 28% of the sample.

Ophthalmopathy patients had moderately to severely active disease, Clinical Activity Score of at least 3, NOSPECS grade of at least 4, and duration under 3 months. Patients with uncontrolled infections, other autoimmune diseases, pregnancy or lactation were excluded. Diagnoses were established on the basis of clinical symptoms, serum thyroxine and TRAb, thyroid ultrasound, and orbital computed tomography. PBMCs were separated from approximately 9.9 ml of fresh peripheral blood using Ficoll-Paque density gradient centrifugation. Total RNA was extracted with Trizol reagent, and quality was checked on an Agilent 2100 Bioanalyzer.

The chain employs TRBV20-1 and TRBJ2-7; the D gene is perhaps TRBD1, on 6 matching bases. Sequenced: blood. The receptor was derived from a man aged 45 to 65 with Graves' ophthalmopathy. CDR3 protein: CSATNRDEQYF. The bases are TGCAGTGCCACAAACAGGGACGAGCAGTACTTC.